The 24 T cell receptor beta chains in this list originate from one sample, sequenced in a study of T-cell reconstitution after alpha-beta-depleted transplantation in children. As it was prepared, the TCRbeta library received unique molecular identifiers. MiXCR was run by TCRdb on the PCR reads, yielding one entry per CDR3 protein. The sample carries hundreds of thousands of distinct CDR3 sequences, 15% to 20% recorded once. The material was PBMCs, mostly from graft donor cells, obtained 360 days after TCRalphabeta/CD19-depleted stem cell transplant. The receptors here all came from a boy younger than two who had a stem cell transplant for Wiskott-Aldrich syndrome, so the T cells may come from the graft donor.

This clonotype showed up many times. J is TRBJ2-1 and V is TRBV4-1; D remains unclear. Germline V gene data show CDR1 as MGHRA and CDR2 as YSYEKL. The V end lost 0 bases, the J end lost 6 bases, and 9 bases lay between the germline ends. The CDR3 runs to 14 residues. CDR3 amino acids: CASSQDPAPNEQFF. The CDR3 coding sequence is TGCGCCAGCAGCCAAGATCCCGCTCCCAATGAGCAGTTCTTC.

Points on this clonotype: One end of the junction varies from germline; a read error may be responsible. The chain uses TRBV30 and TRBJ1-2; D call uncertain. This CDR3 region has 12 residues. CDR1 is GTSNPN and CDR2 is SVGIG in the germline V gene (reference sequence). The CDR3 bases are TGTACCTGGACGGCGGCTAGGAATGGCTACACCTTC. Translating it yields CTWTAARNGYTF. The whole variable domain, remainder taken from reference TRBV30 and TRBJ1-2, is SQTIHQWPATLVQPVGSPLSLECTVEGTSNPNLYWYRQAAGRGLQLLFYSVGIGQISSEVPQNLSASRPQDRQFILSSKKLLLSDSGFYLCTWTAARNGYTFGSGTRLTVV.

The chain couples TRBV29-1 to TRBJ2-1; D gene uncertain. V was shortened by 1 base and J by 6 bases, with 10 bases between the two germline ends. The CDR3 spans 13 residues. From germline, CDR1 is SQVTM and CDR2 ANQGSEA. This CDR3 reads CSVEGSSFNEQFF. The CDR3 DNA follows: TGCAGCGTTGAAGGGAGTAGTTTCAATGAGCAGTTCTTC.

The chain is built from TRBV25-1 and TRBJ2-5; D is possibly TRBD2 (5 bases). Trimming removed 3 bases at V and 1 base at J, with 15 bases between. Per germline, CDR1 MGHDK and CDR2 SYGVNS. The CDR3 consists of 16 residues. In DNA form, the CDR3 reads TGTGCCAGCAGTGAGTGGCCAGGAGGCCTCCAAGAGACCCAGTACTTC. Protein: CASSEWPGGLQETQYF.

Only a few counts were recorded for this clonotype. The chain links TRBV6-5 to TRBJ2-7; 7 bases are a match to TRBD1. The germline V gene has CDR1 MNHEY and CDR2 SVGAGI. The CDR3 sequence is 19 residues long. With 0 bases clipped from V and 2 bases from J, the junction kept 16 bases outside the gene matches. DNA of the CDR3: TGTGCCAGCAGTTACTCGAGGGGGACAGCTTTTACCATTACCTACGAGCAGTACTTC. It is translated as CASSYSRGTAFTITYEQYF.

In this sample, this clonotype turned up a few times. The V and J genes are TRBV2 and TRBJ2-3, with D possibly TRBD1 on 5 matching bases. V lost 7 bases and J lost 5, with 16 bases in between. The germline gives CDR1 SNHLY, CDR2 FYNNEI. The CDR3 totals 14 residues. CDR3 region: CASTTDNLGDTQYF. As DNA, the CDR3 is TGTGCCAGCACTACGGACAACTTGGGAGATACGCAGTATTTT.

This clonotype occurred a few times. The V gene is TRBV27, the J gene TRBJ2-1, with D hard to call. CDR3 length equals 13 residues. The ends were cut back, 4 bases at V and 6 bases at J, with 10 bases in the middle. Per germline, CDR1 MNHEY and CDR2 SMNVEV (reference sequence). The CDR3 loop is CASSSIFANEQFF. The CDR3 DNA reads TGTGCCAGCAGTTCCATATTCGCCAATGAGCAGTTCTTC.

This clonotype appeared a few times. This chain connects TRBV25-1 to TRBJ2-3; 8 bases map to TRBD1. CDR3 length: 16 residues. CDR1 is MGHDK and CDR2 is SYGVNS in the germline V gene. J was trimmed by 1 base and V by 0 bases; bases with no gene match: 3. As DNA, the CDR3 is TGTGCCAGCAGTGAATATAAGACAGGGGGCACAGATACGCAGTATTTT. Translating it yields CASSEYKTGGTDTQYF.

The CDR3 DNA reads TGCAGCGTTGAAGATAATACGCGAAACACCGGGGAGCTGTTTTTT. It translates to CSVEDNTRNTGELFF. The chain carries TRBV29-1 and TRBJ2-2; D is uncertain. Trimming cost V 0 bases and J 2 bases, with 10 bases left between them. Germline values: CDR1 SQVTM, CDR2 ANQGSEA. This CDR3 contains 15 residues.

This clonotype was seen more than once but under ten times. The chain combines TRBV5-1 with TRBJ1-3; TRBD1 might be the D (5 bases). Germline V gene data show CDR1 as SGHRS and CDR2 as YFSETQ. Trimming shortened V by 0 bases and J by 2 bases, and 15 bases separated the two germline ends. The CDR3 extends over 17 amino acids. CDR3 sequence reads: CASSLGPPGTTGNTIYF. DNA for the CDR3: TGCGCCAGCAGCTTGGGCCCACCAGGGACTACTGGAAACACCATATATTTT. Full variable domain (outside the CDR3, taken from reference TRBV5-1 and TRBJ1-3): KAGVTQTPRYLIKTRGQQVTLSCSPISGHRSVSWYQQTPGQGLQFLFEYFSETQRNKGNFPGRFSGRQFSNSRSEMNVSTLELGDSALYLCASSLGPPGTTGNTIYFGEGSWLTVV.

This clonotype came up a few times. The V gene is TRBV6-2 or TRBV6-3, the J gene TRBJ1-1; 8 bases are shared with TRBD1. V shed 4 bases and J 1 base; nucleotides not matched to a gene: 5. The CDR3 spans 15 residues. CDR1 is MNHEY, CDR2 SVGEGT, per germline. CDR3 sequence: CASSSSGGSNTEAFF. The CDR3 DNA reads as TGTGCCAGCAGTTCGTCAGGGGGCTCGAACACTGAAGCTTTCTTT.

This clonotype was detected many times. The chain joins TRBV5-1 to TRBJ2-6; D ambiguous. V lost 0 bases and J 6 bases, leaving 4 bases between the germline ends. The CDR3 has 13 amino acids. From germline, CDR1 is SGHRS and CDR2 YFSETQ. The CDR3 nucleotides read TGCGCCAGCAGCTTGGGCCAGGCCAACGTCCTGACTTTC. Protein sequence: CASSLGQANVLTF.

This clonotype has more than one count but fewer than ten. V usage is TRBV9 and J usage is TRBJ2-1; the match to TRBD2 covers 8 bases. This CDR3 has 18 residues. V lost 0 bases, J lost 5 bases, and 13 bases stayed unmatched. Germline V gene sequence: CDR1 SGDLS, CDR2 YYNGEE. In DNA, the CDR3 is TGTGCCAGCAGCGTAGCGGCTAGCGGGCATTACCGGGACAATGAGCAGTTCTTC. Protein: CASSVAASGHYRDNEQFF.

This clonotype was observed a few times. The chain is built from TRBV12-3 or TRBV12-4 and TRBJ2-7; D tentatively reads TRBD1 or TRBD2 (5 bases each). The V end was cut by 0 bases, the J end by 4 bases, with 10 bases between. The CDR3 is 14 amino acids. The CDR3 sequence is CASSLAGEIYEQYF. The DNA of the CDR3 is TGTGCCAGCAGTTTAGCAGGGGAGATATACGAGCAGTACTTC.

This chain joins TRBV9 and TRBJ2-1; D uncertain. The CDR3 length is 15 residues. CDR1 SGDLS and CDR2 YYNGEE come from the germline V gene. The V end lost 2 bases, the J end lost 2 bases, and 11 bases lay between the germline ends. This CDR3 reads CASSVSTLPYNEQFF. In nucleotides, the CDR3 is TGTGCCAGCAGCGTCTCGACCCTTCCCTACAATGAGCAGTTCTTC.

This clonotype has a handful of counts. The gene calls are TRBV7-2 and TRBJ1-1; D is ambiguous. The CDR3 contains 14 residues. V was shortened by 2 bases and J by 1 base, with 8 bases between the two germline ends. Germline loops: CDR1 SGHTA, CDR2 FQGNSA. The CDR3 reads CASSLSPGNTEAFF. CDR3 nucleotide sequence: TGTGCCAGCAGCTTATCGCCCGGGAACACTGAAGCTTTCTTT.

To note about this clonotype: This CDR3 fails to terminate in the conserved phenylalanine or tryptophan, so it likely reflects a read error. No DNA is shown, since the ends of the CDR3 on it are uncertain; the CDR3 is the one TCRdb lists. The rearrangement joins TRBV6-2 or TRBV6-3 to TRBJ2-1. Both ends counted, the CDR3 spans 13 residues. CDR1 and CDR2 (germline): MNHEY, SVGEGT. This CDR3 reads CASSYSSGNPVAL.

This clonotype was seen only a few times. This chain connects TRBV28 to TRBJ2-5; D is uncertain. The V end lost 4 bases, the J end lost 3 bases, and 6 bases lay between the germline ends. Germline V gives CDR1 MDHEN, CDR2 SYDVKM. The CDR3 runs 12 residues. CDR3 sequence reads: CASSSQEETQYF. The CDR3 nucleotides read TGTGCCAGCAGTTCTCAGGAAGAGACCCAGTACTTC.

Many counts were recorded for this clonotype. The chain employs TRBV5-1 and TRBJ2-1, with a weak D call TRBD1 (5 bases). The CDR3 consists of 18 residues. Trimming pared 3 bases from V and 0 bases from J, leaving 19 bases between. CDR1 is SGHRS and CDR2 is YFSETQ in the germline V gene. The DNA of the CDR3 is TGCGCCAGCAGCTACCCCCCTGACAGTCCTAGCTCCTACAATGAGCAGTTCTTC. Translated, it gives CASSYPPDSPSSYNEQFF.

The J gene is TRBJ2-4, the V gene TRBV3-1; D is unclear. The V gene lost 4 bases and the J gene lost 8 bases, with 12 bases spanning the gap. Germline CDR1 LGHDT, CDR2 YNNKEL (reference sequence). CDR3 length equals 13 residues. The CDR3 coding sequence is TGTGCCAGCAGCCGAAGGTCTGGGGACATTCAGTACTTC. Translation gives CASSRRSGDIQYF.

This clonotype was recorded a few times. V is TRBV10-3 and J is TRBJ2-1, with a tentative D call TRBD2 (5 bases). V lost 4 bases, J lost 6 bases, and 19 bases lay in between. This CDR3 comprises 16 residues. Germline V gene lookup returns CDR1 ENHRY and CDR2 SYGVKD. CDR3 sequence: CAISVSDLDGVNEQFF. DNA for the CDR3: TGTGCCATCAGTGTCTCCGATCTAGACGGGGTCAATGAGCAGTTCTTC.

This clonotype turned up a few times. The V gene is TRBV6-5, the J gene TRBJ1-1, with 7 nucleotides matching TRBD1. CDR1 MNHEY and CDR2 SVGAGI come from the germline V gene. The CDR3 sequence is 13 residues long. With 4 bases clipped from V and 4 bases from J, the junction kept 3 bases outside the gene matches. CDR3 in DNA: TGTGCCAGCAGTTTGGACAGGCTCACTGAAGCTTTCTTT. Its protein product is CASSLDRLTEAFF.

The chain carries TRBV7-2 and TRBJ1-2; D is unclear. With 1 base removed from V and 5 bases from J, the gap between germline ends came to 8 bases. The germline V gene encodes CDR1 SGHTA and CDR2 FQGNSA. The CDR3 is made up of 13 amino acids. CDR3 bases: TGTGCCAGCAGCTTAGAGGGTTTATATGGCTACACCTTC. It codes for CASSLEGLYGYTF.

The chain is built from TRBV12-3 or TRBV12-4 and TRBJ2-6, with D perhaps matching TRBD1 (6 bases). CDR3 size: 19 residues. The V end lost 2 bases, the J end lost 4 bases, and 21 bases lay between the germline ends. The chain's CDR3 is CASSLLSGAFGLGANVLTF. CDR3 nucleotides: TGTGCCAGCAGTTTATTGTCAGGGGCTTTTGGGTTAGGGGCCAACGTCCTGACTTTC.